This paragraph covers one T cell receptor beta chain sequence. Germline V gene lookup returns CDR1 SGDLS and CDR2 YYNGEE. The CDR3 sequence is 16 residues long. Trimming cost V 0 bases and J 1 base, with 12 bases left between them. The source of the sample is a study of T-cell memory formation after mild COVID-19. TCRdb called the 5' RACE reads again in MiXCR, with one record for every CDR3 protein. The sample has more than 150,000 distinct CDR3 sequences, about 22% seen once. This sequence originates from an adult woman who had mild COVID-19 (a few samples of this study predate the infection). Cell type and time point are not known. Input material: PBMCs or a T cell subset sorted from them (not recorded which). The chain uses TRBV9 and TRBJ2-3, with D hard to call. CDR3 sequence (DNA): TGTGCCAGCAGCGTAGTGGGTGGTAGTGGCACAGATACGCAGTATTTT. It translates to CASSVVGGSGTDTQYF.